Presented here are 12 T cell receptor beta chains from one specimen sequenced in a study of chemoradiotherapy in HPV16-positive cancers. Here immunoSEQ multiplex PCR was the method, and the copy in TCRdb shows in-frame clones only, minus some. There are thousands of clones in the sample; around four fifths occur only once, and 16% lies in the top ten. Sequenced here: tumor tissue, sampled from a patient who underwent chemoradiotherapy. The source is a human donor with HPV-associated anogenital cancer.

The chain has TRBV5-4 and TRBJ1-5; 8 bases match TRBD1. CDR3 length: 15 amino acids. The junction had 2 bases not matched to a gene; V was cut back by 0 bases and J by 3 bases. The V gene's germline CDR1 is SGHNT and CDR2 YYREEE (reference sequence). The CDR3 loop is CASSLGTGPNQPQHF. CDR3 nucleotide sequence: TGTGCCAGCAGCTTGGGGACAGGGCCCAATCAGCCCCAGCATTTT.

This clone was detected only once. The chain is built from TRBV9 and TRBJ2-1, with 11 bases lining up with TRBD2. CDR1 and CDR2 (germline): SGDLS, YYNGEE. Losses at the gene ends were 0 bases for V and 5 bases for J; bases not matched to a gene: 1. The CDR3 has 15 amino acids. The CDR3 region is CASSVASGGHNEQFF. CDR3 nucleotides: TGTGCCAGCAGCGTAGCTAGCGGGGGGCACAATGAGCAGTTCTTC.

This rearrangement joins TRBV9 to TRBJ2-6; tentatively, D is TRBD1 (6 bases). The CDR3 covers 13 residues. V was shortened by 3 bases and J by 11 bases, with 12 bases between the two germline ends. CDR1 is SGDLS, CDR2 YYNGEE, per germline. CDR3: CASSGDRSHVLTF. The DNA of the CDR3 is TGTGCCAGCAGCGGCGACAGGTCCCACGTCCTGACTTTC.

The chain uses TRBV28 and TRBJ1-2, with D possibly being TRBD1 (6 bases). CDR3 size: 10 residues. V was pared by 10 bases and J by 8 bases, with 11 bases between. CDR1 MDHEN and CDR2 SYDVKM come from the germline V gene. The CDR3 is CATSGEGYTF. The CDR3 bases are TGTGCCACCTCAGGGGAAGGCTACACCTTC.

DNA for the CDR3: TGTGCCAGCAGTGTATACGCAGCGATATCCTACGAGCAGTACTTC. Amino acids: CASSVYAAISYEQYF. The chain combines TRBV6-1 with TRBJ2-7; D is unclear. V lost 4 bases, J lost 1 base, and 14 bases lay in between. CDR1 is MNHNS, CDR2 SASEGT, per germline. The CDR3 totals 15 residues.

V gene TRBV30 combines with J gene TRBJ1-2; tentatively, D is TRBD1 (6 bases). Trimming pared 4 bases from V and 9 bases from J, leaving 15 bases between. The germline V gene has CDR1 GTSNPN and CDR2 SVGIG (reference sequence). This CDR3 contains 12 residues. The CDR3 DNA sequence: TGTGCCTGGACCACTCCCAGGGGAAGCTACACCTTC. Its translation: CAWTTPRGSYTF. The complete variable domain, with remaining parts taken from reference TRBV30 and TRBJ1-2, reads SQTIHQWPATLVQPVGSPLSLECTVEGTSNPNLYWYRQAAGRGLQLLFYSVGIGQISSEVPQNLSASRPQDRQFILSSKKLLLSDSGFYLCAWTTPRGSYTFGSGTRLTVV.

The chain recombines TRBV5-6 with TRBJ2-1, with D tentatively TRBD1 or TRBD2 (5 bases each). Per the germline V gene, CDR1 is SGHDT and CDR2 is YYEEEE. The CDR3 is made up of 18 amino acids. V was trimmed by 4 bases and J by 2 bases, leaving 22 bases between them. CDR3 in DNA: TGTGCCAGCAGCCCGGGGCGCGAGACTTCTGCACCCTACAATGAGCAGTTCTTC. Its translation: CASSPGRETSAPYNEQFF.

J is TRBJ2-7 and V is TRBV6-6, with D perhaps matching TRBD2 (6 bases). The V end lost 2 bases, the J end lost 10 bases, and 12 bases lay between the germline ends. CDR1 is MNHNY and CDR2 is SVGAGI in the germline V gene (reference sequence). CDR3 length: 12 residues. The CDR3 here is CASSYGAGLQYF. The CDR3 DNA is TGTGCCAGCAGTTACGGCGCGGGACTCCAGTACTTC.

The gene calls are TRBV10-3 and TRBJ2-3; D uncertain. Trimming shortened V by 10 bases and J by 6 bases, and 17 bases separated the two germline ends. The V gene's germline CDR1 is ENHRY and CDR2 SYGVKD. The CDR3 contains 13 residues. CDR3 DNA sequence: TGTGCCACCGGAAGGAACACGGAGGATACGCAGTATTTT. Amino acid sequence: CATGRNTEDTQYF.

The V call is TRBV7-2, the J call TRBJ1-4; D not certain. The CDR3 runs to 15 residues. Trimming took 1 base from V and 8 from J, leaving 14 bases between them. Germline V gene data show CDR1 as SGHTA and CDR2 as FQGNSA. CDR3 DNA: TGTGCCAGCAGCTTAGGAGGGCTGGGTGAAGAAAAACTGTTTTTT. Translated: CASSLGGLGEEKLFF.

The gene calls are TRBV2 and TRBJ1-5; 9 nucleotides line up with TRBD1. V gave up 3 bases and J gave up 6 bases; unmatched junction bases: 6. This CDR3 contains 15 residues. The germline CDR1 and CDR2 sequences are SNHLY and FYNNEI. The CDR3 loop reads CASSDTGGWSQPQHF. CDR3 DNA: TGTGCCAGCAGTGACACAGGGGGCTGGAGTCAGCCCCAGCATTTT.

This clone appeared a few times. The V gene is TRBV5-6, the J gene TRBJ1-1; 9 positions agree with TRBD1. Germline V gene data show CDR1 as SGHDT and CDR2 as YYEEEE. The CDR3 length is 16 residues. The V and J ends lost 0 bases and 3 bases, in that order; junction bases with no gene match: 6. CDR3 DNA: TGTGCCAGCAGCTTGGACAGGGGGCGGTGGGACACTGAAGCTTTCTTT. Its protein is CASSLDRGRWDTEAFF.